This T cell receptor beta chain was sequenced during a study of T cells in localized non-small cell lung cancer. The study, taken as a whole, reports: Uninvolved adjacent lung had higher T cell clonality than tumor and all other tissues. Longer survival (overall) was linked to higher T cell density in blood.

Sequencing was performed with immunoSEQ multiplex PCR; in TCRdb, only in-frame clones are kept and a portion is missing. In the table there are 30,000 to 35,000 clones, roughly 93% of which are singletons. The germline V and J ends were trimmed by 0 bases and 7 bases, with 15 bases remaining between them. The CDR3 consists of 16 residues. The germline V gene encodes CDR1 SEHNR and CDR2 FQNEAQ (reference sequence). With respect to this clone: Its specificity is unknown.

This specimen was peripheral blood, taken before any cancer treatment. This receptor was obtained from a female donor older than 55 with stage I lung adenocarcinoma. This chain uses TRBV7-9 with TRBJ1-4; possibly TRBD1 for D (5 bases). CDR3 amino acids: CASSLARGTGGEKLFF. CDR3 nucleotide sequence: TGTGCCAGCAGCTTAGCGCGGGGGACGGGTGGTGAAAAACTGTTTTTT.